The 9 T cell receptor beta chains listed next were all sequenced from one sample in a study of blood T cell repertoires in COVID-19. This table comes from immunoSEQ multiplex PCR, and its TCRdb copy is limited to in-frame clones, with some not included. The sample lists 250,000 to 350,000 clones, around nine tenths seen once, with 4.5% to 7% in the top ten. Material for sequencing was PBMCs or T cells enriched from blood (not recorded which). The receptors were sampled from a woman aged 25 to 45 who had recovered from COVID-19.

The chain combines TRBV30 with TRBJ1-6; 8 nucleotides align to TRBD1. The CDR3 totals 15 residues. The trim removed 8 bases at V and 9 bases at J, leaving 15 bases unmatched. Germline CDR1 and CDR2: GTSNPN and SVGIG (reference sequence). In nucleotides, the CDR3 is TGTGCCGCAAGATACGGAGGACAGGGCATTTCACCCCTCCACTTT. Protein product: CAARYGGQGISPLHF.

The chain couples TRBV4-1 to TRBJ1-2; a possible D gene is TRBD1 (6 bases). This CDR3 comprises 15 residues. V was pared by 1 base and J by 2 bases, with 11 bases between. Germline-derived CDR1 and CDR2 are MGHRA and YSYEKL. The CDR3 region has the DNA TGCGCCAGCAGCCAAGGGTCAGGACAGAACTATGGCTACACCTTC. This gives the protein CASSQGSGQNYGYTF.

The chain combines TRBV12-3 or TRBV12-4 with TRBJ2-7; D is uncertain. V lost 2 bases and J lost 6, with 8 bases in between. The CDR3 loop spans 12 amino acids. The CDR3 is CASSLQSLEQYF. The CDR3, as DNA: TGTGCCAGCAGTTTACAAAGCCTCGAGCAGTACTTC.

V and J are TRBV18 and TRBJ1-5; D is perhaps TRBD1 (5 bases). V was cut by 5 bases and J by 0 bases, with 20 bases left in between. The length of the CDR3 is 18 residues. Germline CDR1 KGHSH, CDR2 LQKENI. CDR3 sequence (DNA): TGTGCCAGCTCATCCAGGGAGCAGGGAGGTTATAGCAATCAGCCCCAGCATTTT. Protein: CASSSREQGGYSNQPQHF.

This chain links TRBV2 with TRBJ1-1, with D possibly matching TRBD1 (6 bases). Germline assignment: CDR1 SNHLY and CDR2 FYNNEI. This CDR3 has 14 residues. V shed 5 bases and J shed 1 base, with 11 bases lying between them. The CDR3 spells CASSQVRGNTEAFF. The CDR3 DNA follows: TGTGCCAGCAGTCAGGTCAGGGGGAACACTGAAGCTTTCTTT. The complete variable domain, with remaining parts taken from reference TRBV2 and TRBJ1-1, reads EPEVTQTPSHQVTQMGQEVILRCVPISNHLYFYWYRQILGQKVEFLVSFYNNEISEKSEIFDDQFSVERPDGSNFTLKIRSTKLEDSAMYFCASSQVRGNTEAFFGQGTRLTVV.

The CDR3 region is CASSIRTQPYQPQHF. The DNA for the CDR3 is TGTGCCAGCAGCATTCGGACACAGCCTTATCAGCCCCAGCATTTT. The chain links TRBV28 to TRBJ1-5, with TRBD1 as a possible D gene (5 bases). Germline V gene lookup returns CDR1 MDHEN and CDR2 SYDVKM. Between the trimmed V and J ends, which lost 6 bases and 5 bases, there was a span of 17 bases. This CDR3 spans 15 amino acids.

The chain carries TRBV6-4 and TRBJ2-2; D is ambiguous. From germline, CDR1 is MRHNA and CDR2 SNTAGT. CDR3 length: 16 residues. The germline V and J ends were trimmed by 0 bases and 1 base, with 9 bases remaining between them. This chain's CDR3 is CASSDSGRQNTGELFF. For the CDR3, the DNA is TGTGCCAGCAGTGACTCGGGCAGACAGAACACCGGGGAGCTGTTTTTT.

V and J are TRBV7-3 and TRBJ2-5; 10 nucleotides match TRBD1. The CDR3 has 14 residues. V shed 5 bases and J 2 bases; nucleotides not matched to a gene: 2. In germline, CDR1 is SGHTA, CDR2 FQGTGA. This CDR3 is CASSRTGGQETQYF. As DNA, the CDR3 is TGTGCCAGCAGCAGGACAGGGGGACAAGAGACCCAGTACTTC.

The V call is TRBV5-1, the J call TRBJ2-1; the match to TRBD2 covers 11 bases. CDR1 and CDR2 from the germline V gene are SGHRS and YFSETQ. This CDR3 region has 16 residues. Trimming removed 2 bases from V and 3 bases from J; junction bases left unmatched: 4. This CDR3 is CASSFPSGGHYNEQFF. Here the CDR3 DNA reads TGCGCCAGCAGCTTTCCTAGCGGGGGGCACTACAATGAGCAGTTCTTC.